These 10 T cell receptor beta chains originate from one sample sequenced in a study of T cell changes during pregnancy in multiple sclerosis. The protocol was immunoSEQ multiplex PCR, while the TCRdb copy is restricted to in-frame clones and leaves out a portion. The table lists 35,000 or so clones, approximately 90% of them singletons, with about 0.46% in the top ten. The sample was CD4+ T cells from peripheral blood mononuclear cells, taken after pregnancy. These receptors were taken from a female donor with multiple sclerosis, enrolled in a pregnancy study.

The chain couples TRBV28 to TRBJ2-1; 11 nucleotides match TRBD2. This CDR3 has 15 residues. From germline, CDR1 is MDHEN and CDR2 SYDVKM. V trimming: 8 bases; J trimming: 6 bases; junction bases outside the gene matches: 9. DNA of the CDR3: TGTGCCAGCGGGGGGGGACTAGCGGAGTCCAATGAGCAGTTCTTC. It codes for CASGGGLAESNEQFF.

This clone was seen a few times. This rearrangement joins TRBV29-1 to TRBJ1-4; D is perhaps TRBD1 (5 bases). V dropped 4 bases and J dropped 16 bases, with 16 bases sitting between them. Germline V gene data show CDR1 as SQVTM and CDR2 as ANQGSEA. This CDR3 has 11 residues. The CDR3 here is CSVGTNGDPFF. The CDR3 DNA is TGCAGCGTTGGGACAAATGGAGATCCGTTTTTT.

The chain employs TRBV5-1 and TRBJ1-2; D gene unclear. Trimming took 5 bases from V and 0 from J, leaving 14 bases between them. Germline CDR1 reads SGHRS; CDR2 reads YFSETQ. The CDR3 spans 15 residues. The CDR3 sequence is CASSPDGLANYGYTF. CDR3 DNA: TGCGCCAGCAGTCCAGACGGACTTGCTAACTATGGCTACACCTTC.

The chain has TRBV7-2 and TRBJ1-2; D remains ambiguous. Germline CDR1 reads SGHTA; CDR2 reads FQGNSA. With 2 bases removed from V and 4 bases from J, the gap between germline ends came to 17 bases. CDR3 length: 16 amino acids. The CDR3 protein is CASSLSSSLSAYGYTF. In nucleotides, the CDR3 is TGTGCCAGCAGCTTATCATCCTCTCTGAGTGCCTATGGCTACACCTTC.

The chain combines TRBV7-6 with TRBJ1-1; D not resolved. The CDR3 consists of 14 residues. CDR1 and CDR2 from the germline V gene are SGHVS and FNYEAQ. V was trimmed by 5 bases and J by 3 bases, leaving 13 bases between them. The CDR3 here is CASSPTPGDTEAFF. The CDR3 nucleotides are TGTGCCAGCAGCCCGACTCCCGGGGACACTGAAGCTTTCTTT.

V and J are TRBV7-9 and TRBJ1-1, with TRBD1 as a possible D gene (5 bases). Germline-derived CDR1 and CDR2 are SEHNR and FQNEAQ (reference sequence). The CDR3 has 13 amino acids. The germline V and J ends were trimmed by 5 bases and 5 bases, with 12 bases remaining between them. The CDR3 loop is CASSPKGATEAFF. CDR3 sequence (DNA): TGTGCCAGCAGCCCAAAAGGGGCAACTGAAGCTTTCTTT.

The rearrangement joins TRBV19 to TRBJ1-1; TRBD1 matches at 7 bases. Unmatched junction bases numbered 20, after V lost 0 bases and J lost 4 bases. The CDR3 is 20 amino acids. The V gene's germline CDR1 is LNHDA and CDR2 SQIVND (reference sequence). DNA for the CDR3: TGTGCCAGTAGTATAGACCCCAGGGTAGGGGGCCGAAGGTGGGGCACTGAAGCTTTCTTT. Protein product: CASSIDPRVGGRRWGTEAFF.

The rearrangement links TRBV7-3 to TRBJ1-1, with 8 bases that match TRBD1. CDR3 length: 13 residues. Germline V lookup: CDR1 SGHTA, CDR2 FQGTGA. The V segment lost 3 bases and the J segment 4 bases; nucleotides outside the gene matches: 1. This CDR3 is CASSFGQGTEAFF. The CDR3 DNA is TGTGCCAGCAGCTTCGGACAGGGCACTGAAGCTTTCTTT. The whole variable domain, filled in from reference TRBV7-3 and TRBJ1-1, reads GAGVSQTPSNKVTEKGKYVELRCDPISGHTALYWYRQSLGQGPEFLIYFQGTGAADDSGLPNDRFFAVRPEGSVSTLKIQRTERGDSAVYLCASSFGQGTEAFFGQGTRLTVV.

The rearrangement links TRBV2 to TRBJ1-1; D is ambiguous. V was pared by 7 bases and J by 0 bases, with 9 bases between. Germline assignment: CDR1 SNHLY and CDR2 FYNNEI. There are 13 residues in the CDR3. The CDR3 DNA sequence: TGTGCCAGCAATGCGGGCATGAACACTGAAGCTTTCTTT. It codes for CASNAGMNTEAFF.

The rearrangement links TRBV27 to TRBJ2-6; D not certain. Germline CDR1 reads MNHEY; CDR2 reads SMNVEV (reference sequence). V lost 6 bases and J lost 4, with 13 bases in between. The CDR3 has 15 amino acids. The CDR3 protein is CASSPRMQGANVLTF. The CDR3 bases are TGTGCCAGCAGCCCCCGCATGCAGGGGGCCAACGTCCTGACTTTC.